Shown below are 2 T cell receptor beta chains from a single sample sequenced in a study of regulatory T cells in long-lasting Graves disease. Library construction for TCR beta used iRepertoire HTBI primers and Arm-PCR of CDR3 regions. TCRdb reanalysed the multiplex PCR reads using MiXCR and keeps one entry per CDR3 protein. The data hold 350,000 to 500,000 distinct CDR3 sequences, with roughly 15% observed a single time. The time point here: newly diagnosed GD, antithyroid drugs for less than 3 months. RNA extracted from PBMCs served as the sequencing template. The sample also formed part of further work on T cells in Graves' hyperthyroidism and ophthalmopathy.

The specimen comprised peripheral blood mononuclear cells (PBMCs), sampled at new diagnosis, from a patient treated with antithyroid drugs. These receptors all stem from a woman in her 30s with Graves disease.

This clonotype was detected ten times or more. The chain joins TRBV15 to TRBJ2-7; a weak D match, TRBD1 (5 bases). This CDR3 is 13 amino acids long. Germline V CDR1 and CDR2: LNHNV, YYDKDF (reference sequence). The ends were cut back, 3 bases at V and 3 bases at J, with 9 bases in the middle. CDR3 nucleotide sequence: TGTGCCACCAGCAGGGACACACGCTACGAGCAGTACTTC. It yields the protein CATSRDTRYEQYF.

The chain employs TRBV10-2 and TRBJ2-3; weak D call: TRBD2 (5 bases). Trimming left V 5 bases short and J 2 bases short, with 14 bases between. Per germline, CDR1 WSHSY and CDR2 SAAADI. The CDR3 is 15 residues long. CDR3 loop: CASSRSSRYTDTQYF. The DNA of the CDR3 is TGCGCCAGCAGTCGGTCTAGCCGATACACAGATACGCAGTATTTT.